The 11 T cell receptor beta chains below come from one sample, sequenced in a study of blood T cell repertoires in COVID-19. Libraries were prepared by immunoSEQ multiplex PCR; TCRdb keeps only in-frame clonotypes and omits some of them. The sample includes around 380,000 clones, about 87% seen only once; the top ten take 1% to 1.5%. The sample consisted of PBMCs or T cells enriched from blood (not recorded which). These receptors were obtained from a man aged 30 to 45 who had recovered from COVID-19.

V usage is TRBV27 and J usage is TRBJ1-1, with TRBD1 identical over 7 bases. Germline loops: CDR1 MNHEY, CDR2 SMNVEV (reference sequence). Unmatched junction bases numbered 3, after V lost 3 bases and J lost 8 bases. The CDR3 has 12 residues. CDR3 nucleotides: TGTGCCAGCAGTTTCAGACAGGGCGAAGCTTTCTTT. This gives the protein CASSFRQGEAFF.

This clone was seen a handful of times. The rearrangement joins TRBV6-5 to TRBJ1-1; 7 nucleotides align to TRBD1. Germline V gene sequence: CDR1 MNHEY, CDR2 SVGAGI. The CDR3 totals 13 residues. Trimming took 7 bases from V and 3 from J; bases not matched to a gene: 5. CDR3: CASTSGGYTEAFF. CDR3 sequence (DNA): TGTGCCAGCACCTCAGGGGGGTACACTGAAGCTTTCTTT.

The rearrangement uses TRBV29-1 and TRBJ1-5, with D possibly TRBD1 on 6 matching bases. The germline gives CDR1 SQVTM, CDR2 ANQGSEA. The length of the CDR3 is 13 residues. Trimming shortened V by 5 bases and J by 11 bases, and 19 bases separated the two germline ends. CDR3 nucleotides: TGCAGCGTTTCCCGGACAGACGATTCGGCCCAGCATTTT. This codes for CSVSRTDDSAQHF.

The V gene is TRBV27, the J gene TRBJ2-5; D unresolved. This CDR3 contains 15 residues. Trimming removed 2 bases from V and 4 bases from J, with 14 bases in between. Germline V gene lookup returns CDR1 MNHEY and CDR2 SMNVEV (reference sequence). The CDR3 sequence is CASSLAPNTRETQYF. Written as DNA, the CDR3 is TGTGCCAGCAGTTTAGCACCCAACACCCGAGAGACCCAGTACTTC.

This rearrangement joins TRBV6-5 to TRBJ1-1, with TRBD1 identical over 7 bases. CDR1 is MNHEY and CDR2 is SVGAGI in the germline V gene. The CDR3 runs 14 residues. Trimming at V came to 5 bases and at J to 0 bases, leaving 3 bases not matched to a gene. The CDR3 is CASSPTGMNTEAFF. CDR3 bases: TGTGCCAGCAGTCCGACAGGGATGAACACTGAAGCTTTCTTT.

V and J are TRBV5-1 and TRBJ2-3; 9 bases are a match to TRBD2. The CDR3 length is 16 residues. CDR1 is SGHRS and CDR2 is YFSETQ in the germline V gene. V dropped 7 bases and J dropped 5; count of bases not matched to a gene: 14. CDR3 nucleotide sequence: TGCGCCAGCGAGCCGGGACTAGCTCCTAGCCGAGATACGCAGTATTTT. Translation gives CASEPGLAPSRDTQYF. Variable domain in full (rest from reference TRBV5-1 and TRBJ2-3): KAGVTQTPRYLIKTRGQQVTLSCSPISGHRSVSWYQQTPGQGLQFLFEYFSETQRNKGNFPGRFSGRQFSNSRSEMNVSTLELGDSALYLCASEPGLAPSRDTQYFGPGTRLTVL.

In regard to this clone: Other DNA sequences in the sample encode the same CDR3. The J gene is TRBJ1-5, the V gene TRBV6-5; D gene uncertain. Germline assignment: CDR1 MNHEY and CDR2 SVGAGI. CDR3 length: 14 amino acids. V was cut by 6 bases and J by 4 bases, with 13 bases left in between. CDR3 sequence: CASSRGGGNQPQHF. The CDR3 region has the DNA TGTGCCAGCAGCCGTGGAGGAGGAAATCAGCCCCAGCATTTT.

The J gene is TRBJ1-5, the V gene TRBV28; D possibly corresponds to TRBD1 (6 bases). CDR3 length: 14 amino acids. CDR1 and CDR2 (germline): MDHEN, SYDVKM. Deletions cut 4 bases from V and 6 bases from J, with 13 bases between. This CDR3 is CASSSGAQGQPQHF. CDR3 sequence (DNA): TGTGCCAGCAGTTCAGGGGCTCAGGGTCAGCCCCAGCATTTT.

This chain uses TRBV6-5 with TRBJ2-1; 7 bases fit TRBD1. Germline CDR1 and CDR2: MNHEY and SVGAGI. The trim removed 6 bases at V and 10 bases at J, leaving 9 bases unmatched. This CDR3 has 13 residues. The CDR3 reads CASSSGQLVEQFF. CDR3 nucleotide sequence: TGTGCCAGCAGCTCGGGACAGTTGGTAGAGCAGTTCTTC.

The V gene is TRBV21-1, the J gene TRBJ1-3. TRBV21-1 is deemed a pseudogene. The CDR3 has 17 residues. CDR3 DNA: TGTGCCAGCAGCAAAGAACTCCGGGGAGGCTCCGGAAACACCATATATTTT. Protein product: CASSKELRGGSGNTIYF.

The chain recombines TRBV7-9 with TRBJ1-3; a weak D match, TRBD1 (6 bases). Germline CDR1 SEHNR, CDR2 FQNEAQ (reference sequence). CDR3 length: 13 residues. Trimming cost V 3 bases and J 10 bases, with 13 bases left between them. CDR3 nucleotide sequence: TGTGCCAGCAGCTTCGGGTTGGACAGTACCATATATTTT. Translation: CASSFGLDSTIYF.